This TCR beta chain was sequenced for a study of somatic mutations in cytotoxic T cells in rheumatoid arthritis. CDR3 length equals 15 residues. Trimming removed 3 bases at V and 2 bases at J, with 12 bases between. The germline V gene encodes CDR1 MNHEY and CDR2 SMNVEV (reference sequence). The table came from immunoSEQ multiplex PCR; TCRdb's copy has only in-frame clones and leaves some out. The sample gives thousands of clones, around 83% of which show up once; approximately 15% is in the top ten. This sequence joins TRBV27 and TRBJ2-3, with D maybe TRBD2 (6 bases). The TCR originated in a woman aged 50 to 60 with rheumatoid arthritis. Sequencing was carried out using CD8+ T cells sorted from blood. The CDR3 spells CASSFGRGTTDTQYF. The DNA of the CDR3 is TGTGCCAGCAGTTTTGGGCGGGGCACCACAGATACGCAGTATTTT.